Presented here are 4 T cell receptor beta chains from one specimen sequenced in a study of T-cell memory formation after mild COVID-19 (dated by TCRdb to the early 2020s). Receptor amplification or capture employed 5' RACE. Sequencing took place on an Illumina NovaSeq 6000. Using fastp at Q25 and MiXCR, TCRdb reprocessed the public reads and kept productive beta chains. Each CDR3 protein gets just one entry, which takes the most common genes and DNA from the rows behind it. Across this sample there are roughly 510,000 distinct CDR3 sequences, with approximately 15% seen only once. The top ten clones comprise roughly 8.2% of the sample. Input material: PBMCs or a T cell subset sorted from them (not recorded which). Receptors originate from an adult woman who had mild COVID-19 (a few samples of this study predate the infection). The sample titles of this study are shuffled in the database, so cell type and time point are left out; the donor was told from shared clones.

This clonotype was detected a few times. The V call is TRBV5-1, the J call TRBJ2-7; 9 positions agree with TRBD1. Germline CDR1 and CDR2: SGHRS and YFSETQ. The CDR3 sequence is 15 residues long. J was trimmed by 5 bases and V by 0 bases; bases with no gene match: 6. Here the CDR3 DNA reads TGCGCCAGCAGCTTGGAGGGACAGGGTTTCGACGAGCAGTACTTC. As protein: CASSLEGQGFDEQYF.

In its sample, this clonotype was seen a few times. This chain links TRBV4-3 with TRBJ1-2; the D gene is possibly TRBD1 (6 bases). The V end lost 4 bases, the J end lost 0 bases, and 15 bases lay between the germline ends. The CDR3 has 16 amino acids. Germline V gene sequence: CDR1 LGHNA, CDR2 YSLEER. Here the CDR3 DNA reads TGCGCCAGCAGCCGGGCAGGGACACAATCTAACTATGGCTACACCTTC. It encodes CASSRAGTQSNYGYTF.

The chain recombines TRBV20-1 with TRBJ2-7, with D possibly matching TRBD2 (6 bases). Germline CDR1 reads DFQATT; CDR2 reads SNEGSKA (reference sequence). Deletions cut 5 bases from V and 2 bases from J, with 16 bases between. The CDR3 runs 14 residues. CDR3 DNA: TGCAGTGCTTCCCCCGGGACGGGAGCCTACGAGCAGTACTTC. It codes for CSASPGTGAYEQYF.

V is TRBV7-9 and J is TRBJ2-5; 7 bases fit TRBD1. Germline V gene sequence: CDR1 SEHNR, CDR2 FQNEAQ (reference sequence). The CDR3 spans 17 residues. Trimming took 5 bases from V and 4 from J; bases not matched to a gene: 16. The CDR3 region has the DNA TGTGCCAGCAGCCAAGCCGACAGGGCCCTCAGGGGAGAGACCCAGTACTTC. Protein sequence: CASSQADRALRGETQYF.